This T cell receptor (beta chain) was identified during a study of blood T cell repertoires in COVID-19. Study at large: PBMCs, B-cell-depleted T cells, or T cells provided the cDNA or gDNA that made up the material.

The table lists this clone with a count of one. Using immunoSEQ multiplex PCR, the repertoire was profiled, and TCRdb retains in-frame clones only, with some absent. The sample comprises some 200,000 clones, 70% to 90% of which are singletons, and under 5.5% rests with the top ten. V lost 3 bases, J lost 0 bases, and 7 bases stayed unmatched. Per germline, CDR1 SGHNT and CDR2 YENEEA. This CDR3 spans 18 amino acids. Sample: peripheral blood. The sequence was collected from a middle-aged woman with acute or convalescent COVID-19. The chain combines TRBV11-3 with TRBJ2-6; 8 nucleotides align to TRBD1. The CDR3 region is CASSFGQGSGSGANVLTF. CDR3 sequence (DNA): TGTGCCAGCAGCTTCGGACAGGGTTCGGGCTCTGGGGCCAACGTCCTGACTTTC.